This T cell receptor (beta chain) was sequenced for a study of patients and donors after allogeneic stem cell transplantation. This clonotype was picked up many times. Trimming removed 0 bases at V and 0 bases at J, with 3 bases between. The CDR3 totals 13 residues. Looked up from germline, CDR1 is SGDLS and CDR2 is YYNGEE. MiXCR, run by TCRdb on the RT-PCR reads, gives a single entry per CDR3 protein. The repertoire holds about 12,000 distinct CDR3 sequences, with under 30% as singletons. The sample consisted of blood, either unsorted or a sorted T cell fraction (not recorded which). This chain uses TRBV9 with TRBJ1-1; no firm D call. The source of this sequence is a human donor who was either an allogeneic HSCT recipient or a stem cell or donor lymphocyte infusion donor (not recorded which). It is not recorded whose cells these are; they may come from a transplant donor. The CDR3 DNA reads TGTGCCAGCAGCGTAGATATGAACACTGAAGCTTTCTTT. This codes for CASSVDMNTEAFF.